This T cell receptor (beta chain) was documented in a study of cytomegalovirus exposure and HLA in healthy donors. PCR used 60 Vbeta primers and 13 Jbeta primers. Profiling relied on immunoSEQ multiplex PCR, and the TCRdb table lists in-frame clones only, not all of them. This table holds 110,000 to 150,000 clones, around four fifths found once. A remark on this clone: Its matching antigen is unknown.

General study findings and limits: In a later analysis, an Asian-associated ancestry cluster reportedly showed fewer N-insertions than the approximately 610-donor mean. Listed as cytomegalovirus-associated were about 160 TCR beta chains. Specificity of a few CMV-associated chains for CMV antigens was verified in vitro.

There are 13 residues in the CDR3. Germline assignment: CDR1 MDHEN and CDR2 SYDVKM. The ends lost 9 bases at V and 6 bases at J; junction bases unmatched: 9. The chain couples TRBV28 to TRBJ2-7; 9 nucleotides line up with TRBD1. This receptor was identified in a boy younger than 10 in good health and CMV-seronegative. The sequenced sample consisted of PBMCs. This chain's CDR3 is CASEPGQGFEQYF. The CDR3 DNA is TGTGCCAGTGAACCGGGACAGGGCTTCGAGCAGTACTTC.